What follows are 8 T cell receptor beta chains derived from one specimen sequenced in a study of cytomegalovirus exposure and HLA in healthy donors. Use of 60 Vbeta and 13 Jbeta primers characterized the PCR. This table comes from immunoSEQ multiplex PCR, and its TCRdb copy is limited to in-frame clones, with some not included. The sample yields around 89,000 clones, roughly 80% seen once. Sequencing was done on a sample of PBMCs. The receptors shown here come from a middle-aged man in good health and CMV-seronegative.

A few counts support this clone. This chain links TRBV7-6 with TRBJ1-1; no firm D call. Germline V gene data show CDR1 as SGHVS and CDR2 as FNYEAQ. Trimming took 5 bases from V and 6 from J, leaving 10 bases between them. The length of the CDR3 is 12 residues. The CDR3 coding sequence is TGTGCCAGCAGCCGCGGGTACTCTGAAGCTTTCTTT. It translates to CASSRGYSEAFF.

The chain joins TRBV27 to TRBJ1-6, with 7 bases identical to TRBD1. The CDR3 covers 15 residues. Looked up from germline, CDR1 is MNHEY and CDR2 is SMNVEV (reference sequence). V was clipped by 0 bases and J by 8 bases; unmatched bases: 4. The CDR3 spells CASSLSPGTDSPLHF. In DNA form, the CDR3 reads TGTGCCAGCAGTTTATCTCCCGGGACAGATTCACCCCTCCACTTT.

This clone was counted a few times. The genes are TRBV2 and TRBJ2-2, with D tentatively TRBD1 (6 bases). CDR1 is SNHLY and CDR2 is FYNNEI in the germline V gene. Trimming shortened V by 9 bases and J by 3 bases, and 17 bases separated the two germline ends. The CDR3 is 15 amino acids. CDR3 protein: CASQWGDRHTGELFF. The CDR3 DNA follows: TGTGCCAGTCAGTGGGGAGACAGGCACACCGGGGAGCTGTTTTTT.

The CDR3 nucleotides are TGTGCCAGCAGCGGCGGAGTTCCCGTGAACACTGAAGCTTTCTTT. This sequence encodes CASSGGVPVNTEAFF. The gene calls are TRBV5-4 and TRBJ1-1; no firm D call. The CDR3 is 15 amino acids. Trimming removed 4 bases at V and 0 bases at J, with 13 bases between. CDR1 and CDR2 from the germline V gene are SGHNT and YYREEE (reference sequence).

The chain employs TRBV11-3 and TRBJ1-1; the D is unclear. This CDR3 has 14 residues. V was clipped by 3 bases and J by 0 bases, with 8 bases between them. Germline V gene data show CDR1 as SGHNT and CDR2 as YENEEA. The CDR3 DNA sequence: TGTGCCAGCAGCTTTTCAGGCATGAACACTGAAGCTTTCTTT. Its translation is CASSFSGMNTEAFF.

The chain couples TRBV6-4 to TRBJ1-1; tentatively, D is TRBD1 (6 bases). The CDR3 has 15 residues. V gave up 4 bases and J gave up 4 bases, with 16 bases separating them. Germline values: CDR1 MRHNA, CDR2 SNTAGT. The CDR3 is CASSVSWQGSTEAFF. In DNA form, the CDR3 reads TGTGCCAGCAGTGTCTCGTGGCAGGGGAGCACTGAAGCTTTCTTT.

The V and J genes are TRBV6-5 and TRBJ2-7; TRBD1 aligns across 8 bases. Germline CDR1 is MNHEY and CDR2 is SVGAGI. After removal of 2 bases from V and 5 bases from J, the junction contained 8 bases not matched to a gene. CDR3 length equals 15 residues. The CDR3 nucleotides are TGTGCCAGCAGTTACCTTCGGACAGGGTTGCACGAGCAGTACTTC. Encoded protein: CASSYLRTGLHEQYF.

The J gene is TRBJ1-4, the V gene TRBV9; 7 bases are shared with TRBD1. V lost 4 bases and J lost 5; bases outside the gene matches: 11. The length of the CDR3 is 16 residues. Germline lookup yields CDR1 SGDLS and CDR2 YYNGEE. CDR3 sequence (DNA): TGTGCCAGCAGCCCCCCCGGGACAGCTAAAAATGAAAAACTGTTTTTT. It encodes CASSPPGTAKNEKLFF.